These T cell receptor beta chains were read from a single sample in a study of T cell clones after liver transplantation. Measured with immunoSEQ multiplex PCR; TCRdb has only the in-frame clones, and not every one. The table includes approximately 11,000 clones, 60% to 85% detected once. The sample was CD4+ T cells from blood, taken around 32 months after liver transplant. These receptor sequences come from a human patient who received a liver transplant. Some T cells may be supplied by the graft donor. CDR3s include the opening cysteine and the closing phenylalanine or tryptophan. Fields, in order: D gene, clone size, J gene, V gene, CDR3 DNA, CDR3 protein. The D gene is left open where the match is weak. Some rows have no size entry. The others give once, few or many, or a class for an expanded clone.

D gene: TRBD1; clone size: NA; J gene: TRBJ2-7; V gene: TRBV27; CDR3 DNA: TGTGCCAGCACCGAAAGCTGGGACAGCCCCTACGAGCAGTACTTC; CDR3 protein: CASTESWDSPYEQYF
D gene: NA; clone size: NA; J gene: TRBJ1-4; V gene: TRBV20-1; CDR3 DNA: TGCAGTGGTGACAGGTCCGGAAAACTGTTTTTT; CDR3 protein: CSGDRSGKLFF
D gene: TRBD2; clone size: once; J gene: TRBJ2-5; V gene: TRBV7-8; CDR3 DNA: TGTGCCAGCAGCTCGACACTAGCGGACCAAGAGACCCAGTACTTC; CDR3 protein: CASSSTLADQETQYF
D gene: NA; clone size: NA; J gene: TRBJ1-1; V gene: TRBV5-1; CDR3 DNA: TGCGCCAGCAGCCAAGGACTTGGGATTGCGGTGAACACTGAAGCTTTCTTT; CDR3 protein: CASSQGLGIAVNTEAFF
D gene: NA; clone size: NA; J gene: TRBJ1-3; V gene: TRBV2; CDR3 DNA: TGTGCCAGCAGTGCCGACACCTACTCTGGAAACACCATATATTTT; CDR3 protein: CASSADTYSGNTIYF
D gene: TRBD1; clone size: NA; J gene: TRBJ1-3; V gene: TRBV4-1; CDR3 DNA: TGCGCCAGCAGCCAAGATACAGGGACAGGGGGAGGTGGAAACACCATATATTTT; CDR3 protein: CASSQDTGTGGGGNTIYF
D gene: NA; clone size: NA; J gene: TRBJ1-1; V gene: TRBV19; CDR3 DNA: TGTGCCAGTAGTCTCAGGGCGCGAGGTTGGAACACTGAAGCTTTCTTT; CDR3 protein: CASSLRARGWNTEAFF
D gene: NA; clone size: NA; J gene: TRBJ1-5; V gene: TRBV27; CDR3 DNA: TGTGCCAGCAGTGGAGGGGCCAATCAGCCCCAGCATTTT; CDR3 protein: CASSGGANQPQHF
D gene: TRBD2; clone size: NA; J gene: TRBJ2-3; V gene: TRBV27; CDR3 DNA: TGTGCCAGCAGTTCCGGGACTAGCGGGGATACGCAGTATTTT; CDR3 protein: CASSSGTSGDTQYF
D gene: NA; clone size: NA; J gene: TRBJ1-1; V gene: TRBV19; CDR3 DNA: TGTGCCAGTAGTCTCACGGCAGGTGAAATGAACACTGAAGCTTTCTTT; CDR3 protein: CASSLTAGEMNTEAFF
D gene: TRBD1; clone size: NA; J gene: TRBJ2-7; V gene: TRBV7-9; CDR3 DNA: TGTGCCAGCAGTAAACCGGGACAGGGGGATTACGAGCAGTACTTC; CDR3 protein: CASSKPGQGDYEQYF
D gene: NA; clone size: NA; J gene: TRBJ2-2; V gene: TRBV7-9; CDR3 DNA: TGTGCCAGCAGCTTAGCAGAATCCGGGGAGCTGTTTTTT; CDR3 protein: CASSLAESGELFF
D gene: NA; clone size: NA; J gene: TRBJ2-7; V gene: TRBV15; CDR3 DNA: TGTGCCACCAGCAGAGTTGGGGGACCCTCCTACGAGCAGTACTTC; CDR3 protein: CATSRVGGPSYEQYF
D gene: TRBD2; clone size: NA; J gene: TRBJ2-3; V gene: TRBV11-3; CDR3 DNA: TGTGCCAGCAGTTTTAGCGGGATGGTCACAGATACGCAGTATTTT; CDR3 protein: CASSFSGMVTDTQYF
D gene: NA; clone size: NA; J gene: TRBJ2-6; V gene: TRBV19; CDR3 DNA: TGTGCCAGTACCCCCTCCGGCTCTGGGGCCAACGTCCTGACTTTC; CDR3 protein: CASTPSGSGANVLTF
D gene: NA; clone size: once; J gene: TRBJ2-1; V gene: TRBV29-1; CDR3 DNA: TGCAGCGTTGAAAGCCTACTAGAGGGGTCCCACAATGAGCAGTTCTTC; CDR3 protein: CSVESLLEGSHNEQFF
D gene: NA; clone size: few; J gene: TRBJ2-1; V gene: TRBV2; CDR3 DNA: TGTGCCAGCAGTGAACTTCTAGCAACTGAGCAGTTCTTC; CDR3 protein: CASSELLATEQFF
D gene: TRBD2; clone size: NA; J gene: TRBJ2-3; V gene: TRBV28; CDR3 DNA: TGTGCCAGCAGGGTAGCGGGCCACACAGATACGCAGTATTTT; CDR3 protein: CASRVAGHTDTQYF
D gene: NA; clone size: NA; J gene: TRBJ1-1; V gene: TRBV5-6; CDR3 DNA: TGTGCCAGCAGCTTGTGGGGGGAACTGGGACGGGTGGGCACTGAAGCTTTCTTT; CDR3 protein: CASSLWGELGRVGTEAFF
D gene: TRBD2; clone size: NA; J gene: TRBJ2-1; V gene: TRBV7-8; CDR3 DNA: TGTGCCAGCAGCCCACCGGGGGGGGCCGGTGAGCAGTTCTTC; CDR3 protein: CASSPPGGAGEQFF
D gene: TRBD2; clone size: NA; J gene: TRBJ2-5; V gene: TRBV11-2; CDR3 DNA: TGTGCCAGCAGCTTAGGCGGGAGGGAAAAAGAGACCCAGTACTTC; CDR3 protein: CASSLGGREKETQYF
D gene: TRBD2; clone size: NA; J gene: TRBJ2-1; V gene: TRBV27; CDR3 DNA: TGTGCCAGCAGTTTATCGTCTAGCGGGAGCTCCTACAATGAGCAGTTCTTC; CDR3 protein: CASSLSSSGSSYNEQFF
D gene: TRBD1; clone size: NA; J gene: TRBJ1-2; V gene: TRBV6-5; CDR3 DNA: TGTGCCAGCAGTTACGGGACAGGGGGTAATGGCTACACCTTC; CDR3 protein: CASSYGTGGNGYTF
D gene: NA; clone size: NA; J gene: TRBJ1-3; V gene: TRBV28; CDR3 DNA: TGTGCCAGCAGTCCGGAACCGCGGTGGGGGGCGGATGGAAACACCATATATTTT; CDR3 protein: CASSPEPRWGADGNTIYF
D gene: TRBD1; clone size: NA; J gene: TRBJ2-2; V gene: TRBV19; CDR3 DNA: TGTGCCAGTAGTACAGACGAATTAGGGACAGGGGTGATCACCGGGGAGCTGTTTTTT; CDR3 protein: CASSTDELGTGVITGELFF
D gene: TRBD2; clone size: NA; J gene: TRBJ2-2; V gene: TRBV9; CDR3 DNA: TGTGCCAGCAGCGTCAAAGGGCTAGCGGGGGGTGCCGGGGAGCTGTTTTTT; CDR3 protein: CASSVKGLAGGAGELFF
D gene: TRBD1; clone size: NA; J gene: TRBJ1-1; V gene: TRBV9; CDR3 DNA: TGTGCCAGCAGCGAAACAGGGGGCGCGGGAAACACTGAAGCTTTCTTT; CDR3 protein: CASSETGGAGNTEAFF
D gene: NA; clone size: NA; J gene: TRBJ1-2; V gene: TRBV6-5; CDR3 DNA: TGTGCCAGCAGTTACTGGCAGGGGAACTATGGCTACACCTTC; CDR3 protein: CASSYWQGNYGYTF
D gene: NA; clone size: NA; J gene: TRBJ1-3; V gene: TRBV7-9; CDR3 DNA: TGTGCCAGCAGCTCGGACCTCTCTGGAAACACCATATATTTT; CDR3 protein: CASSSDLSGNTIYF
D gene: TRBD1; clone size: NA; J gene: TRBJ2-1; V gene: TRBV19; CDR3 DNA: TGTGCCAGTAGTACACAGGGGAATGAGCAGTTCTTC; CDR3 protein: CASSTQGNEQFF
D gene: TRBD1; clone size: NA; J gene: TRBJ2-1; V gene: TRBV7-2; CDR3 DNA: TGTGCCAGCAGCTTAGACTTCCGGGACAGGGTTGGGTTATACAATGAGCAGTTCTTC; CDR3 protein: CASSLDFRDRVGLYNEQFF
D gene: TRBD1; clone size: NA; J gene: TRBJ2-3; V gene: TRBV10-3; CDR3 DNA: TGTGCCATCAGTGAACCCACGACCGGGACAGGGGAGTCTGGCACAGATACGCAGTATTTT; CDR3 protein: CAISEPTTGTGESGTDTQYF
D gene: TRBD1; clone size: NA; J gene: TRBJ2-2; V gene: TRBV5-1; CDR3 DNA: TGCGCCAGCAGCTCGACAGGGCCCGGGGAGCTGTTTTTT; CDR3 protein: CASSSTGPGELFF
D gene: TRBD1; clone size: NA; J gene: TRBJ1-4; V gene: TRBV7-9; CDR3 DNA: TGTGCCAGCAGCCCCCGGGACAGGGAAAATGAAAAACTGTTTTTT; CDR3 protein: CASSPRDRENEKLFF
D gene: NA; clone size: NA; J gene: TRBJ1-5; V gene: TRBV2; CDR3 DNA: TGTGCCAGCAGTGAAAGCTACGCAAGCAATCAGCCCCAGCATTTT; CDR3 protein: CASSESYASNQPQHF
D gene: TRBD1; clone size: NA; J gene: TRBJ1-1; V gene: TRBV18; CDR3 DNA: TGTGCCAGCTCACCATCCGGGACAGCCCTATTTGAAGCTTTCTTT; CDR3 protein: CASSPSGTALFEAFF
D gene: NA; clone size: NA; J gene: TRBJ2-7; V gene: TRBV19; CDR3 DNA: TGTGCCAGTAGTATACACCGGGGCTCCTACGAGCAGTACTTC; CDR3 protein: CASSIHRGSYEQYF
D gene: NA; clone size: NA; J gene: TRBJ2-7; V gene: TRBV5-5; CDR3 DNA: TGTGCCAGCAGATACAGGGAGGACAGGAGCTCCTACGAGCAGTACTTC; CDR3 protein: CASRYREDRSSYEQYF
D gene: NA; clone size: NA; J gene: TRBJ1-5; V gene: TRBV27; CDR3 DNA: TGTGCCAGCAGTTTAACGACAGGACGGAATCAGCCCCAGCATTTT; CDR3 protein: CASSLTTGRNQPQHF
D gene: NA; clone size: NA; J gene: TRBJ2-2; V gene: TRBV7-8; CDR3 DNA: TGTGCCAGCAGCCCTAGCGCGAACACCGGGGAGCTGTTTTTT; CDR3 protein: CASSPSANTGELFF
D gene: TRBD2; clone size: NA; J gene: TRBJ2-3; V gene: TRBV6-1; CDR3 DNA: TGTGCCAGCAGTGAATCCCGGGGGGCAGATACGCAGTATTTT; CDR3 protein: CASSESRGADTQYF
D gene: TRBD1; clone size: NA; J gene: TRBJ1-1; V gene: TRBV7-8; CDR3 DNA: TGTGCCAGCAGCCCCACAGGGGTGGGGACTGAAGCTTTCTTT; CDR3 protein: CASSPTGVGTEAFF
D gene: NA; clone size: NA; J gene: TRBJ2-1; V gene: TRBV21-1; CDR3 DNA: TGTGCCAGCAGCGTAGAAGGGACAGAGAGCTACAATGAGCAGTTCTTC; CDR3 protein: CASSVEGTESYNEQFF
D gene: TRBD1; clone size: once; J gene: TRBJ1-1; V gene: TRBV7-8; CDR3 DNA: TGTGCCAGCAGCTTAGCACAGGGGCACGGGACTGAAGCTTTCTTT; CDR3 protein: CASSLAQGHGTEAFF
D gene: TRBD1; clone size: few; J gene: TRBJ2-2; V gene: TRBV5-4; CDR3 DNA: TGTGCCAGCAGCCCCGAGACAGGGTCTGGCATGGGGGAGCTGTTTTTT; CDR3 protein: CASSPETGSGMGELFF
D gene: TRBD1; clone size: NA; J gene: TRBJ1-2; V gene: TRBV2; CDR3 DNA: TGTGCCAGCAGTGATTGGGCAGGGGGGTCCGATGGCTACACCTTC; CDR3 protein: CASSDWAGGSDGYTF
D gene: NA; clone size: few; J gene: TRBJ2-7; V gene: TRBV7-9; CDR3 DNA: TGTGCCAGCAGCTTAGCACTGGATGAGCAGTACTTC; CDR3 protein: CASSLALDEQYF
D gene: NA; clone size: NA; J gene: TRBJ2-5; V gene: TRBV23-1; CDR3 DNA: TGCGCCAGCAGTCTCGCTCCGGGACTTCTCCAAGAGACCCAGTACTTC; CDR3 protein: CASSLAPGLLQETQYF